By sample share, the clone carrying this TCR beta chain is medium-sized. The antigen is undetermined. Trimming removed 0 bases at V and 0 bases at J, with 9 bases between. In germline, CDR1 is SGHNT, CDR2 YENEEA. CDR3 length: 15 residues. These data originate in a study of lymphopenia after photon versus proton radiotherapy. General study points: Relative stability marked proton patients; photon patients lost diversity and naive cells.

This table comes from immunoSEQ multiplex PCR, and its TCRdb copy is limited to in-frame clones, with some not included. The sample lists approximately 22,000 clones, approximately 81% occurring once. The material was peripheral blood, obtained from a patient treated with photon-based radiotherapy. The V and J genes are TRBV11-3 and TRBJ2-7; D gene ambiguous. The origin of this receptor is a man between 60 and 75 years old with pancreatic cancer. In DNA form, the CDR3 reads TGTGCCAGCAGCTTAGATCCGTCCGGCTCCTACGAGCAGTACTTC. Its translation: CASSLDPSGSYEQYF.